This TCR beta chain emerged from a study of STAT5B mutations in CD4+ large granular lymphocyte leukemia. Produced via immunoSEQ multiplex PCR; TCRdb's table is partial and in-frame only. The top ten clones hold roughly 0.35% of a sample with tens of thousands of clones, about four fifths of them seen once. Germline V CDR1 and CDR2: SNHLY, FYNNEI. This CDR3 comprises 13 residues. V shed 3 bases and J shed 7 bases, with 9 bases lying between them. In this sample, this clone turned up once. The rearrangement joins TRBV2 to TRBJ1-4; D is ambiguous. The sequencing sample was made of CD4+ T cells from blood buffy coats. This clonotype was sampled from a human donor in good health. CDR3 region: CASSDRTPEKLFF. The CDR3 region has the DNA TGTGCCAGCAGTGACCGAACACCTGAAAAACTGTTTTTT.